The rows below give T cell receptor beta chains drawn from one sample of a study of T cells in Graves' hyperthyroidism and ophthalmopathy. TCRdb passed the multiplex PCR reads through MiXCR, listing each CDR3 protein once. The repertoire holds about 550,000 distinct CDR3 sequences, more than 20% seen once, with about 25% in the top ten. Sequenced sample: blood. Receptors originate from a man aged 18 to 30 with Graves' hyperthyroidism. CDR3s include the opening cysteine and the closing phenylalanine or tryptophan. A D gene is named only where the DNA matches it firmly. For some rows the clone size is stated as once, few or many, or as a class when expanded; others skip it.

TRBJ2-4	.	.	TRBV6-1	CASSEDSNIQYF	TGTGCCAGCAGTGAAGACAGCAACATTCAGTACTTC
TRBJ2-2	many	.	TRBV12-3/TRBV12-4	CASSLKAYGELFF	TGTGCCAGCAGTTTAAAGGCGTACGGGGAGCTGTTTTTT
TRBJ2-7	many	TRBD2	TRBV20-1	CSARDLTSGGYEQYF	TGCAGTGCTAGAGATCTGACTAGCGGGGGGTACGAGCAGTACTTC
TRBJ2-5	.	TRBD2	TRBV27	CASSQLAGGEETQYF	TGTGCCAGCAGTCAACTAGCGGGAGGGGAAGAGACCCAGTACTTC
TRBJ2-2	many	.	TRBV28	CASSLLVGPNTGELFF	TGTGCCAGCAGTTTATTGGTAGGCCCGAACACCGGGGAGCTGTTTTTT
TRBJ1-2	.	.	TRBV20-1	CSAPTGGASYGYTF	TGCAGTGCCCCTACGGGGGGCGCCTCCTATGGCTACACCTTC
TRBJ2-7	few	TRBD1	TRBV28	CASRNDRVDHEQYF	TGTGCCAGCAGAAACGACAGGGTTGACCACGAGCAGTACTTC
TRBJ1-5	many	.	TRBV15	CATSPQGRQPQHF	TGTGCCACCAGCCCCCAAGGGCGTCAGCCCCAGCATTTT
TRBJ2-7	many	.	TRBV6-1	CASSVTTGASREQYF	TGTGCCAGCAGTGTAACCACCGGGGCCTCTCGGGAGCAGTACTTC
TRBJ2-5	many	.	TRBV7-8	CASSLPGLPRETQYF	TGTGCCAGCAGCTTACCAGGACTACCCAGGGAGACCCAGTACTTC
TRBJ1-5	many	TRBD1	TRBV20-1	CSAGTGGDQPQHF	TGCAGTGCCGGGACAGGGGGCGATCAGCCCCAGCATTTT
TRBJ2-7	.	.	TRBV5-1	CASSLTPAGSEQYF	TGCGCCAGCAGCTTGACACCGGCGGGCTCCGAGCAGTACTTC
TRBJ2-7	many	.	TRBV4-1	CASSQDQKARGIYEQYF	TGCGCCAGCAGCCAAGATCAGAAGGCCAGGGGCATCTACGAGCAGTACTTC
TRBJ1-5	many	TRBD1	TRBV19	CASSMTGAKDQPQHF	TGTGCCAGTAGTATGACAGGGGCAAAAGATCAGCCCCAGCATTTT
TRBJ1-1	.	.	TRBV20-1	CSAKRGVLRGEAFF	TGCAGTGCCAAAAGGGGGGTTCTCCGGGGCGAAGCTTTCTTT
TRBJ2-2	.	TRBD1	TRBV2	CASSTGGAAGELFF	TGTGCCAGCAGTACAGGGGGCGCCGCCGGGGAGCTGTTTTTT
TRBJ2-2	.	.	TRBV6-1	CASRQGGWNTGELFF	TGTGCCAGCAGACAGGGAGGTTGGAACACCGGGGAGCTGTTTTTT